This T cell receptor beta chain was captured by sequencing in a study of Ad26.COV2.S vaccination and SARS-CoV-2 variants. For the study at large: Doses of Ad26.COV2.S were injected into muscle once or twice, 56 days apart.

The method was immunoSEQ multiplex PCR; TCRdb's version includes in-frame clones alone and lacks a portion of them. The repertoire has 250,000 or so clones, around 90% of them found once; the top ten carry about 2.8%. The CDR3 totals 14 residues. V was pared by 5 bases and J by 0 bases, with 11 bases between. Germline CDR1 reads SGHRS; CDR2 reads YFSETQ. Study observations and caveats: Vaccinees reportedly had broad spike-specific CD8+ and CD4+ T cell responses.

Of note for this clone: Its antigen is undetermined.

Treatment specified: around 19 received Ad26.COV2.S at low or high dose, single or two shots; roughly five received placebo; per-sample allocation not given. At day 63 after the first vaccine or placebo injection, samples were drawn. This vaccine is an Ad26 vector that expresses the Wuhan-strain SARS-CoV-2 spike. The sequence derives from a person between 18 and 60 years old who received the Ad26.COV2.S COVID-19 vaccine or a placebo. The chain uses TRBV5-1 and TRBJ1-1, with D possibly being TRBD1 (5 bases). Sample: peripheral blood, taken in a trial of Ad26.COV2.S vaccine versus placebo. CDR3 sequence (DNA): TGCGCCAGCAGTTGGGCAGGGATGAACACTGAAGCTTTCTTT. This translates into CASSWAGMNTEAFF.